This T cell receptor (beta chain) was documented in a study of identical twins. TCRdb recomputed calls from the 5' RACE reads with MiXCR, one row per CDR3 protein. Of 1.5 million to 2 million distinct CDR3 sequences in the sample, under 35% are singletons; the top ten hold 0.25% to 0.3%. Germline CDR1 and CDR2: SGHTA and FQGNSA. The germline V and J ends were trimmed by 3 bases and 10 bases, with 7 bases remaining between them. This CDR3 has 11 amino acids. The rearrangement uses TRBV7-2 and TRBJ2-1; D remains unclear. The sequenced material came from cord blood. The clonotype was recovered from a newborn girl in good health. Here the CDR3 reads CASSFAWEQFF. DNA of the CDR3: TGTGCCAGCAGCTTCGCGTGGGAGCAGTTCTTC.